The 30 T cell receptor beta chains in this list originate from one sample, sequenced in a study of cytomegalovirus exposure and HLA in healthy donors (dated by TCRdb to about 2017). The protocol used for the library was the immunoSEQ multiplex PCR assay. Imported from immuneACCESS, the table was reduced by TCRdb to in-frame sequences with V and J called. These copies leave out some clones; in studies compared against another copy, an unresolved V gene accounts for under half, and the cause of the remainder is not known. This sample has 200,000 to 250,000 clones in its table, and around 80% of those were observed once. The top ten clones comprise about 14% of the sample. Material: PBMCs. The source is a woman aged 25-40 years in good health and CMV-seropositive.

V and J are TRBV2 and TRBJ1-2; TRBD1 agrees at 7 bases. The CDR3 sequence is 14 residues long. V gave up 6 bases and J gave up 6 bases; unmatched junction bases: 10. CDR1 is SNHLY and CDR2 is FYNNEI in the germline V gene. Here the CDR3 DNA reads TGTGCCAGCAGATACACAGGGGATACCGATGGCTACACCTTC. This gives the protein CASRYTGDTDGYTF.

The chain recombines TRBV13 with TRBJ2-1, with D hard to call. The germline V gene has CDR1 PRHDT and CDR2 FYEKMQ (reference sequence). The CDR3 length is 12 residues. Between the trimmed V and J ends, which lost 5 bases and 12 bases, there was a span of 14 bases. The CDR3 is CASSPRSLGQFF. CDR3 in DNA: TGTGCCAGCAGCCCTCGTAGCTTGGGGCAGTTCTTC.

The genes are TRBV29-1 and TRBJ2-2, with 10 bases lining up with TRBD1. Germline assignment: CDR1 SQVTM and CDR2 ANQGSEA. V lost 5 bases and J lost 4; bases outside the gene matches: 4. The CDR3 extends over 14 amino acids. The CDR3 reads CSVTDRGRTGELFF. CDR3 in DNA: TGCAGCGTTACTGACAGGGGGCGCACCGGGGAGCTGTTTTTT.

Written as DNA, the CDR3 is TGCGCCAGCAGCTTCCCAGCGGGAGGGGTTATGGATGAGCAGTTCTTC. Amino acid sequence: CASSFPAGGVMDEQFF. This rearrangement joins TRBV5-1 to TRBJ2-1; 10 bases align to TRBD2. Germline V CDR1 and CDR2: SGHRS, YFSETQ. J gave up 8 bases and V 2 bases, and 10 bases lay outside the gene matches. The CDR3 extends over 16 amino acids. Using reference TRBV5-1 and TRBJ2-1 for the parts outside the CDR3, the full variable domain is KAGVTQTPRYLIKTRGQQVTLSCSPISGHRSVSWYQQTPGQGLQFLFEYFSETQRNKGNFPGRFSGRQFSNSRSEMNVSTLELGDSALYLCASSFPAGGVMDEQFFGPGTRLTVL.

Only a few counts were recorded for this clone. The chain uses TRBV14 and TRBJ1-1; D is undetermined. This CDR3 is 12 amino acids long. Germline-derived CDR1 and CDR2 are SGHDN and FVKESK. Trimming took off 0 bases at V and 8 bases at J, with 7 bases between the two ends. This CDR3 is CASSQERREAFF. The CDR3 DNA follows: TGTGCCAGCAGCCAAGAGCGCAGAGAAGCTTTCTTT.

The chain combines TRBV7-9 with TRBJ2-7; TRBD2 agrees at 8 bases. Germline CDR1 is SEHNR and CDR2 is FQNEAQ (reference sequence). V lost 4 bases, J lost 3 bases, and 8 bases stayed unmatched. CDR3 length: 15 residues. DNA of the CDR3: TGTGCCAGCAGCTCTACCGGGACTAGTCTCTACGAGCAGTACTTC. Its protein is CASSSTGTSLYEQYF.

CDR3 loop: CASSVNTNTEAFF. The CDR3 bases are TGTGCCAGCAGCGTAAATACGAACACTGAAGCTTTCTTT. The J gene is TRBJ1-1, the V gene TRBV9; no firm D call. Germline V gene data show CDR1 as SGDLS and CDR2 as YYNGEE. The V end was cut by 1 base, the J end by 1 base, with 5 bases between. The CDR3 has 13 residues.

This clone has only one observation. The V gene is TRBV4-2, the J gene TRBJ2-7; no definite D call. Germline V gives CDR1 LGHNA, CDR2 YNFKEQ. This CDR3 spans 13 amino acids. Deletions cut 2 bases from V and 3 bases from J, with 8 bases between. CDR3: CASSQSTVYEQYF. The CDR3 nucleotides read TGTGCCAGCAGCCAAAGCACAGTCTACGAGCAGTACTTC.

The gene calls are TRBV27 and TRBJ2-7, with D tentatively TRBD1 (5 bases). CDR3 length equals 12 residues. V shed 4 bases and J shed 5 bases, with 9 bases lying between them. Per germline, CDR1 MNHEY and CDR2 SMNVEV (reference sequence). The CDR3: CASSSQGNEQYF. The CDR3 DNA is TGTGCCAGCAGTTCCCAGGGTAACGAGCAGTACTTC.

The chain couples TRBV30 to TRBJ2-1; possibly TRBD2 for D (6 bases). The V end was cut by 3 bases, the J end by 4 bases, with 13 bases between. Germline CDR1 GTSNPN, CDR2 SVGIG (reference sequence). The CDR3 contains 14 residues. CDR3 nucleotide sequence: TGTGCCTGGAGCCTCCTGGGGGGTTACAATGAGCAGTTCTTC. It codes for CAWSLLGGYNEQFF.

The chain recombines TRBV18 with TRBJ1-2, with 7 bases fitting TRBD1. The trim removed 5 bases at V and 4 bases at J, leaving 4 bases unmatched. The CDR3 runs 13 residues. CDR1 and CDR2 (germline): KGHSH, LQKENI. CDR3 loop: CASSEDRRYGYTF. The CDR3 DNA reads TGTGCCAGCTCAGAGGACAGGCGCTATGGCTACACCTTC.

This sequence joins TRBV4-1 and TRBJ2-1; D is possibly TRBD1 or TRBD2 (5 bases each). The CDR3 spans 12 residues. V was cut by 4 bases and J by 11 bases, with 12 bases left in between. Per germline, CDR1 MGHRA and CDR2 YSYEKL. CDR3 nucleotide sequence: TGCGCCAGCAGCCTCAGGGCGGGCAAGCAGTTCTTC. Translation: CASSLRAGKQFF.

V gene TRBV27 combines with J gene TRBJ1-5; D is uncertain. The CDR3 extends over 14 amino acids. The V and J ends lost 4 bases and 9 bases respectively, with 16 bases between them. CDR1 is MNHEY and CDR2 is SMNVEV in the germline V gene (reference sequence). In DNA, the CDR3 is TGTGCCAGCAGTTCCGGCTGGGAGGCGAGGCCCCAGCATTTT. Its translation: CASSSGWEARPQHF.

V gene TRBV6-5 combines with J gene TRBJ1-1; D is unresolved. The germline gives CDR1 MNHEY, CDR2 SVGAGI. V lost 7 bases to trimming and J lost 4 bases, with 16 bases between them. The CDR3 sequence is 14 residues long. The chain's CDR3 is CASTLGLGATEAFF. The CDR3 nucleotides are TGTGCCAGCACCTTAGGACTCGGCGCCACTGAAGCTTTCTTT.

The rearrangement uses TRBV29-1 and TRBJ1-2; 10 bases are a match to TRBD1. V was clipped by 5 bases and J by 5 bases; unmatched bases: 8. Germline lookup yields CDR1 SQVTM and CDR2 ANQGSEA. CDR3 length equals 14 residues. The CDR3 loop is CSVSDRGLGYGYTF. CDR3 coding DNA: TGCAGCGTTTCTGACAGGGGGCTGGGGTATGGCTACACCTTC.

The J gene is TRBJ1-4, the V gene TRBV7-9; TRBD1 agrees at 7 bases. CDR3 size: 14 residues. The ends lost 5 bases at V and 3 bases at J; junction bases unmatched: 3. Germline-derived CDR1 and CDR2 are SEHNR and FQNEAQ (reference sequence). CDR3 sequence (DNA): TGTGCCAGCAGCCCGGACAGGTCTAATGAAAAACTGTTTTTT. Its translation is CASSPDRSNEKLFF.

The rearrangement links TRBV30 to TRBJ2-7; no definite D call. CDR1 is GTSNPN and CDR2 is SVGIG in the germline V gene (reference sequence). The CDR3 extends over 11 amino acids. V was shortened by 5 bases and J by 0 bases, with 5 bases between the two germline ends. CDR3 coding DNA: TGTGCCTGGTTGAGCTCCTACGAGCAGTACTTC. This translates into CAWLSSYEQYF.

This clone was found once. V usage is TRBV2 and J usage is TRBJ1-4; possibly TRBD1 for D (5 bases). The CDR3 extends over 15 amino acids. Germline-derived CDR1 and CDR2 are SNHLY and FYNNEI. Deletions cut 10 bases from V and 0 bases from J, with 15 bases between. The CDR3 spells CATSRDLTTNEKLFF. CDR3 sequence (DNA): TGTGCCACTAGTCGGGACTTGACAACTAATGAAAAACTGTTTTTT.

The V and J genes are TRBV5-1 and TRBJ2-2, with TRBD1 as a possible D gene (6 bases). V was clipped by 2 bases and J by 3 bases, with 14 bases between them. From germline, CDR1 is SGHRS and CDR2 YFSETQ. This CDR3 contains 16 residues. The CDR3 spells CASSFYRDPDTGELFF. DNA for the CDR3: TGCGCCAGCAGCTTTTACAGGGATCCTGACACCGGGGAGCTGTTTTTT.

The CDR3 is CASSLGSSYEQYF. Written as DNA, the CDR3 is TGTGCCAGCAGCTTGGGCAGCTCCTACGAGCAGTACTTC. This chain joins TRBV5-4 and TRBJ2-7; unclear D gene. Germline V CDR1 and CDR2: SGHNT, YYREEE (reference sequence). The V end lost 0 bases, the J end lost 0 bases, and 4 bases lay between the germline ends. The CDR3 covers 13 residues.

The chain links TRBV7-9 to TRBJ1-5; D gene unclear. Trimming took off 5 bases at V and 2 bases at J, with 7 bases between the two ends. This CDR3 region has 13 residues. Germline V gives CDR1 SEHNR, CDR2 FQNEAQ (reference sequence). The CDR3 spells CASSQDGNQPQHF. The CDR3 DNA reads TGTGCCAGCAGCCAGGACGGCAATCAGCCCCAGCATTTT.

The rearrangement links TRBV30 to TRBJ1-4, with TRBD1 matching over 9 bases. V lost 1 base and J lost 8; bases outside the gene matches: 5. The V gene's germline CDR1 is GTSNPN and CDR2 SVGIG (reference sequence). This CDR3 is built from 14 residues. The CDR3 DNA reads TGTGCCTGGAGTGAGAGGACAGGGGAGGAAAAACTGTTTTTT. It codes for CAWSERTGEEKLFF.

The V call is TRBV7-9, the J call TRBJ1-4; D ambiguous. Trimming shortened V by 2 bases and J by 7 bases, and 11 bases separated the two germline ends. The V gene's germline CDR1 is SEHNR and CDR2 FQNEAQ (reference sequence). The CDR3 has 14 amino acids. The CDR3 reads CASSLFMPSEKLFF. CDR3 in DNA: TGTGCCAGCAGCTTATTCATGCCCAGTGAAAAACTGTTTTTT.

This chain connects TRBV5-8 to TRBJ1-3; 8 bases are a match to TRBD1. This CDR3 is 15 amino acids long. V shed 3 bases, J shed 2 bases, and the junction held 4 bases outside the gene matches. Germline V gives CDR1 SGHTS, CDR2 YDEGEE. The CDR3 DNA follows: TGTGCCAGCAGCTCCGGACAGGGAACTGGAAACACCATATATTTT. Translation gives CASSSGQGTGNTIYF.

The J gene is TRBJ2-2, the V gene TRBV27, with D possibly matching TRBD1 (6 bases). This CDR3 contains 17 residues. CDR1 is MNHEY and CDR2 is SMNVEV in the germline V gene (reference sequence). With 4 bases removed from V and 3 bases from J, the gap between germline ends came to 18 bases. This CDR3 is CASSYSPQGRDTGELFF. The CDR3 region has the DNA TGTGCCAGCAGTTACTCACCACAGGGTCGGGACACCGGGGAGCTGTTTTTT.

The chain joins TRBV19 to TRBJ1-1; D unclear. The CDR3 length is 16 residues. Germline V gene lookup returns CDR1 LNHDA and CDR2 SQIVND (reference sequence). V lost 4 bases, J lost 0 bases, and 15 bases lay in between. The DNA of the CDR3 is TGTGCCAGTAGTACCCCCGGCGGACCGATGAACACTGAAGCTTTCTTT. It translates to CASSTPGGPMNTEAFF.

The rearrangement links TRBV10-1 to TRBJ1-2, with D possibly matching TRBD1 (5 bases). Trimming removed 6 bases at V and 2 bases at J, with 10 bases between. Germline V gives CDR1 WNHNN, CDR2 SYGVQD (reference sequence). The CDR3 is 13 amino acids. In DNA, the CDR3 is TGCGCCAGCAGAGGGACGGTGAACTATGGCTACACCTTC. It yields the protein CASRGTVNYGYTF.

The V gene is TRBV10-3, the J gene TRBJ2-7; TRBD1 matches 9 bases. CDR3 size: 12 residues. Per germline, CDR1 ENHRY and CDR2 SYGVKD. V lost 6 bases, J lost 5 bases, and 2 bases stayed unmatched. CDR3 residues: CAISRTGDEQYF. As DNA, the CDR3 is TGTGCCATCAGCCGGACAGGGGACGAGCAGTACTTC.

About this clone: Possible read error: a much larger clone is one base away. Here the CDR3 DNA reads TGTGCCAGCAGTACCTACGAGCAGTACTTC. Translation: CASSTYEQYF. The rearrangement joins TRBV6-1 to TRBJ2-7; D is undetermined. Germline V gene lookup returns CDR1 MNHNS and CDR2 SASEGT. This CDR3 is built from 10 residues. V dropped 5 bases and J dropped 2 bases, with 1 base sitting between them.

V is TRBV10-3 and J is TRBJ2-1, with D perhaps given as TRBD1 or TRBD2 (5 bases each). The germline V gene encodes CDR1 ENHRY and CDR2 SYGVKD. Trimming pared 7 bases from V and 8 bases from J, leaving 21 bases between. The CDR3 extends over 15 amino acids. In DNA form, the CDR3 reads TGTGCCATCAAGTTAAGACGGGACCCTGAATATGAGCAGTTCTTC. Its protein product is CAIKLRRDPEYEQFF.